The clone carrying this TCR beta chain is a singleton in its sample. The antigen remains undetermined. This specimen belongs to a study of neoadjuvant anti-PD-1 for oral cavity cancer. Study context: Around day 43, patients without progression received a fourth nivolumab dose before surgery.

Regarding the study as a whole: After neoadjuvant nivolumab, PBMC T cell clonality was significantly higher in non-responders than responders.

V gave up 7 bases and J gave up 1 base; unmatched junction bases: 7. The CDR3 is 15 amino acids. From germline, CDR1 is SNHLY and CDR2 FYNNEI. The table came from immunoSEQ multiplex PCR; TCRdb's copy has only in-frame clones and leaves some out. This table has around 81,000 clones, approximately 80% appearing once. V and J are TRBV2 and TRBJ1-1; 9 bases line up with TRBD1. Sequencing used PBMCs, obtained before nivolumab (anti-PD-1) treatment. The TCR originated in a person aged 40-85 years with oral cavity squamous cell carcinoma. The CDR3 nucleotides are TGTGCCAGCACCCGAGGGGACAGGGAGAACACTGAAGCTTTCTTT. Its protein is CASTRGDRENTEAFF.